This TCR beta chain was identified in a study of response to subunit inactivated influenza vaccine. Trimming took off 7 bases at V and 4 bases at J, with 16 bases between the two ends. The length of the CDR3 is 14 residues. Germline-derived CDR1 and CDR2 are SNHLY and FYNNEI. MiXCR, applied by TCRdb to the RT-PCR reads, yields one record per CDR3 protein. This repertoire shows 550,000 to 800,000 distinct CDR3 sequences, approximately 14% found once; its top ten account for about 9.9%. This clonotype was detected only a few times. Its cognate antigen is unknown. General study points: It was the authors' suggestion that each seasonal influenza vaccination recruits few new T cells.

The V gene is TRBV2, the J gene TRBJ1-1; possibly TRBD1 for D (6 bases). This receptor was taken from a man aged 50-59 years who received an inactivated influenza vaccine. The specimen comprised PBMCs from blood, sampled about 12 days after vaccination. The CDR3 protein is CASKIQGRGTEAFF. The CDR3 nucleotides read TGTGCCAGCAAAATACAGGGAAGGGGCACTGAAGCTTTCTTT.